These 22 T cell receptor beta chains originate from one sample sequenced in a study of T cell responses to AZD1222 COVID-19 vaccine. Clones were sequenced by immunoSEQ multiplex PCR, and TCRdb holds only the in-frame ones, with some missing. The sample lists approximately 140,000 clones, roughly 92% occurring once. The specimen was peripheral blood, collected on day 0 of AZD1222 vaccination. Receptors were obtained from an adult in good health.

CDR3 sequence reads: CASRIGSGRLNEQFF. The CDR3 DNA is TGTGCCAGTAGGATTGGTAGCGGGAGGCTCAATGAGCAGTTCTTC. This chain uses TRBV19 with TRBJ2-1; TRBD2 aligns across 10 bases. J lost 6 bases, V lost 6 bases, and 8 bases had no gene match. The CDR3 loop spans 15 amino acids. CDR1 is LNHDA and CDR2 is SQIVND in the germline V gene (reference sequence).

The chain recombines TRBV7-9 with TRBJ2-6; tentative D call: TRBD1 (6 bases). The CDR3 is 18 residues long. Trimming stripped 5 bases from V and 0 bases from J, with 17 bases between. Germline CDR1 SEHNR, CDR2 FQNEAQ (reference sequence). This chain's CDR3 is CASSPNARGSSGANVLTF. The CDR3 DNA is TGTGCCAGCAGCCCTAACGCGAGGGGGAGCTCTGGGGCCAACGTCCTGACTTTC.

The chain uses TRBV30 and TRBJ1-6; D is possibly TRBD1 (6 bases). The CDR3 totals 13 residues. Germline lookup yields CDR1 GTSNPN and CDR2 SVGIG (reference sequence). V gave up 4 bases and J gave up 7 bases, with 11 bases separating them. In DNA, the CDR3 is TGTGCCTGGATCGGACAGAGGAATTCACCCCTCCACTTT. Its translation: CAWIGQRNSPLHF. The full variable domain, completed using reference TRBV30 and TRBJ1-6, is SQTIHQWPATLVQPVGSPLSLECTVEGTSNPNLYWYRQAAGRGLQLLFYSVGIGQISSEVPQNLSASRPQDRQFILSSKKLLLSDSGFYLCAWIGQRNSPLHFGNGTRLTVT.

This clone was counted once. This chain uses TRBV30 with TRBJ1-2; 7 bases line up with TRBD1. CDR3 length: 15 amino acids. Losses at the gene ends were 1 base for V and 5 bases for J; bases not matched to a gene: 10. Germline lookup yields CDR1 GTSNPN and CDR2 SVGIG (reference sequence). The CDR3 bases are TGTGCCTGGAGTGCCCGCCGGGACAGTGGTTATGGCTACACCTTC. Residues: CAWSARRDSGYGYTF.

The gene calls are TRBV19 and TRBJ1-2; D is perhaps TRBD1 (6 bases). The CDR3 extends over 15 amino acids. The germline gives CDR1 LNHDA, CDR2 SQIVND (reference sequence). The germline V and J ends were trimmed by 3 bases and 5 bases, with 16 bases remaining between them. As DNA, the CDR3 is TGTGCCAGTAGTATCACCCCCGGAGGGGGATATGGCTACACCTTC. It encodes CASSITPGGGYGYTF.

This chain uses TRBV28 with TRBJ2-2; D is unresolved. The V gene's germline CDR1 is MDHEN and CDR2 SYDVKM. The CDR3 runs to 12 residues. V was trimmed by 2 bases and J by 4 bases, leaving 2 bases between them. The CDR3 nucleotides read TGTGCCAGCAGTTTACGCACCGGGGAGCTGTTTTTT. Protein product: CASSLRTGELFF.

This clone has a single count. The V gene is TRBV3-1 (or the pseudogene TRBV3-2), the J gene TRBJ1-2, with a possible D match to TRBD1 (6 bases). This CDR3 has 13 residues. Trimming removed 5 bases from V and 8 bases from J, with 15 bases in between. CDR1 and CDR2 (germline): LGHDT, YNNKEL (reference sequence). CDR3 residues: CASSEAGGAGYTF. In DNA, the CDR3 is TGTGCCAGCAGCGAAGCCGGGGGGGCCGGCTACACCTTC.

Turning to this clone: The junction departs from germline at one end; a sequencing error may be responsible. The rearrangement links TRBV30 to TRBJ2-3; D is unresolved. Per germline, CDR1 GTSNPN and CDR2 SVGIG (reference sequence). This CDR3 region has 15 residues. The CDR3 nucleotides are TGTGCCTGGGGTGTACCGTCAGCCTTGGGAGATACGCAGTATTTT. The encoded protein is CAWGVPSALGDTQYF.

The chain combines TRBV18 with TRBJ2-7; perhaps D is TRBD1 or TRBD2 (5 bases each). Germline V gene data show CDR1 as KGHSH and CDR2 as LQKENI. Between the trimmed V and J ends, which lost 4 bases and 3 bases, there was a span of 13 bases. The CDR3 contains 14 residues. The CDR3 bases are TGTGCCAGCTCACTCCCGGGGCGGTACTACGAGCAGTACTTC. Translating it yields CASSLPGRYYEQYF. Filled out from reference TRBV18 and TRBJ2-7, the complete variable domain reads NAGVMQNPRHLVRRRGQEARLRCSPMKGHSHVYWYRQLPEEGLKFMVYLQKENIIDESGMPKERFSAEFPKEGPSILRIQQVVRGDSAAYFCASSLPGRYYEQYFGPGTRLTVT.

The rearrangement links TRBV10-3 to TRBJ1-1; D is ambiguous. Germline-derived CDR1 and CDR2 are ENHRY and SYGVKD. Trimming pared 6 bases from V and 5 bases from J, leaving 10 bases between. The CDR3 has 12 residues. As DNA, the CDR3 is TGTGCCATCAGGGGAAGGGATACTGAAGCTTTCTTT. This encodes CAIRGRDTEAFF.

V gene TRBV4-1 combines with J gene TRBJ1-2; tentatively, D is TRBD1 (5 bases). The CDR3 sequence is 16 residues long. The germline V gene encodes CDR1 MGHRA and CDR2 YSYEKL. Trimming took off 4 bases at V and 3 bases at J, with 18 bases between the two ends. The CDR3 nucleotides read TGCGCCAGCAGCCTCCTTCAGGGCAGGGATCACTATGGCTACACCTTC. Protein: CASSLLQGRDHYGYTF.

The chain has TRBV4-2 and TRBJ1-2, with 10 bases matching TRBD1. Germline V gene sequence: CDR1 LGHNA, CDR2 YNFKEQ. The J segment lost 13 bases and the V segment lost 0 bases, leaving 5 bases of the junction unmatched. This CDR3 comprises 13 residues. The CDR3: CASSQDSGQGSTF. CDR3 DNA sequence: TGTGCCAGCAGCCAAGACTCGGGACAGGGGTCCACCTTC.

The rearrangement uses TRBV2 and TRBJ1-5, with unresolved D. V shed 4 bases and J shed 6 bases, with 19 bases lying between them. Germline CDR1 reads SNHLY; CDR2 reads FYNNEI. This CDR3 has 16 residues. CDR3 residues: CASSAELVRVGQPQHF. The DNA of the CDR3 is TGTGCCAGCAGTGCTGAGTTAGTCCGGGTTGGTCAGCCCCAGCATTTT.

This clone was recorded once. V and J are TRBV27 and TRBJ2-7; 9 nucleotides match TRBD2. From germline, CDR1 is MNHEY and CDR2 SMNVEV (reference sequence). The CDR3 totals 15 residues. Unmatched junction bases numbered 6, after V lost 2 bases and J lost 4 bases. The CDR3 DNA reads as TGTGCCAGCAGTTTAACGGCGGGGGGGCCTTACGAGCAGTACTTC. It translates to CASSLTAGGPYEQYF.

The CDR3 sequence: CASRTGPDQPQHF. Here the CDR3 DNA reads TGTGCCAGTCGGACAGGGCCGGATCAGCCCCAGCATTTT. The chain couples TRBV18 to TRBJ1-5; TRBD1 agrees at 8 bases. Germline V lookup: CDR1 KGHSH, CDR2 LQKENI. CDR3 length equals 13 residues. The V gene end was trimmed by 9 bases and the J gene end by 5 bases; junction bases not matched to a gene: 6.

This clone has a single count. This chain joins TRBV18 and TRBJ1-6, with no clear D. Germline CDR1 is KGHSH and CDR2 is LQKENI. The CDR3 runs 12 residues. V lost 6 bases and J lost 9, with 9 bases in between. CDR3 sequence: CASSPSFSPLHF. In DNA, the CDR3 is TGTGCCAGCTCCCCAAGTTTTTCACCCCTCCACTTT.

To note about this clone: At one of its ends the junction is not consistent with the germline gene, which may arise from a read error. This chain connects TRBV2 to TRBJ1-2; no reliable D call. The V gene's germline CDR1 is SNHLY and CDR2 FYNNEI. This CDR3 comprises 11 residues. For the CDR3, the DNA is TGTGCCTGCAGGCTGGACTATGGCTACACCTTC. Protein product: CACRLDYGYTF.

The V call is TRBV2, the J call TRBJ2-1; D is possibly TRBD1 (5 bases). The CDR3 totals 16 residues. Looked up from germline, CDR1 is SNHLY and CDR2 is FYNNEI. Trimming left V 4 bases short and J 4 bases short, with 17 bases between. The CDR3 protein is CASSVFQDTEYNEQFF. In DNA form, the CDR3 reads TGTGCCAGCAGTGTTTTTCAGGACACGGAATACAATGAGCAGTTCTTC.

This chain uses TRBV27 with TRBJ2-5; possibly TRBD1 for D (6 bases). V was pared by 6 bases and J by 3 bases, with 17 bases between. Per the germline V gene, CDR1 is MNHEY and CDR2 is SMNVEV (reference sequence). The CDR3 has 15 amino acids. CDR3 nucleotides: TGTGCCAGCAGAAACATTAAACAGGGAAAAGAGACCCAGTACTTC. It yields the protein CASRNIKQGKETQYF.

This chain uses TRBV19 with TRBJ2-7; 9 bases fit TRBD1. Germline V gene lookup returns CDR1 LNHDA and CDR2 SQIVND (reference sequence). The J segment lost 5 bases and the V segment lost 4 bases, leaving 6 bases of the junction unmatched. This CDR3 contains 14 residues. The CDR3 region is CASSTADRGHEQYF. In DNA, the CDR3 is TGTGCCAGTAGTACCGCGGACAGGGGACACGAGCAGTACTTC.

This clone was picked up one time. V is TRBV28 and J is TRBJ2-3; D is perhaps TRBD2 (6 bases). In germline, CDR1 is MDHEN, CDR2 SYDVKM. Trimming cost V 4 bases and J 3 bases, with 8 bases left between them. The CDR3 is 13 residues long. CDR3 sequence (DNA): TGTGCCAGCAGTTCCCTAGCGACAGATACGCAGTATTTT. As protein: CASSSLATDTQYF.

The chain recombines TRBV13 with TRBJ2-1; possibly TRBD2 for D (5 bases). Germline CDR1 reads PRHDT; CDR2 reads FYEKMQ (reference sequence). The CDR3 sequence is 13 residues long. Trimming pared 1 base from V and 5 bases from J, leaving 6 bases between. CDR3 loop: CASSLETNNEQFF. DNA of the CDR3: TGTGCCAGCAGCTTAGAGACTAACAATGAGCAGTTCTTC.